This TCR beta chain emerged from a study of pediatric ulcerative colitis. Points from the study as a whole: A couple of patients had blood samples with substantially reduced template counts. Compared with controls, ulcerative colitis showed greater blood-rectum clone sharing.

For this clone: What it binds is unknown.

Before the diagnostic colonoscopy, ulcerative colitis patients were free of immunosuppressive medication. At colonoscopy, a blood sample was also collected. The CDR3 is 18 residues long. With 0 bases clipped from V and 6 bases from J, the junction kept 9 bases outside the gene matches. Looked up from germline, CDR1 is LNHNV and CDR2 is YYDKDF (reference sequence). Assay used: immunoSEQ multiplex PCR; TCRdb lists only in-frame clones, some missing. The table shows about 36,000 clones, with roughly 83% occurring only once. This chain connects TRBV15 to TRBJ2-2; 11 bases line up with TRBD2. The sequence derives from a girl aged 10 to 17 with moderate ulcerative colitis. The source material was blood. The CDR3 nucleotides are TGTGCCACCAGCAGAGATATGGCTAGCGGGAGGTTAGCCGGGGAGCTGTTTTTT. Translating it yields CATSRDMASGRLAGELFF.